A single TCR beta chain is shown here with its context. Its target is unknown. Triplicates of about 270,000 cells were sorted from each CD8+ T cell subset. The TRB libraries of cDNA were built by UMI-labeled 5' RACE. With the 5' RACE reads reprocessed, TCRdb shows one record per CDR3 protein and no DNA. Its table records about 41,000 distinct CDR3 sequences. These data come from a study of CXCR3-negative and CXCR3-positive naive CD8 T cells. The CDR3 has 15 amino acids. Germline V lookup: CDR1 LGHDT, CDR2 YNNKEL (reference sequence). Regarding the study as a whole: Within a donor, both naive subsets shared TRBV-TRBJ usage, unlike memory cells. TRB CDR3 properties were used to infer TCR strength, and surface CD5 was comparable between naive subsets.

The sequenced sample was memory CD8+ T cells from blood. The rearrangement joins TRBV3-1 to TRBJ2-2; TCRdb's D call, TRBD1, is unchecked because there is no DNA. The clonotype originates from a human donor in good health. Some clones in this sample may be carry-over from other donors' samples. The CDR3 sequence: CASSQVGPNTGELFF.